The T cell receptor beta chain described here comes from a study of cytomegalovirus exposure and HLA in healthy donors. General study points: Later, an analysis showed that TCR beta chains associated with HLA were more clonally expanded than others that were equally common. V- and J-gene trimming in TCR beta was tied to a missense DCLRE1C variant by an analysis performed later. Some TCR beta chains (about 180 of them) were listed as cytomegalovirus-associated.

The CDR3 contains 15 residues. Deletions cut 6 bases from V and 6 bases from J, with 18 bases between. Germline CDR1 SNHLY, CDR2 FYNNEI. The PCR ran on 60 Vbeta and 13 Jbeta primers. Assay used: immunoSEQ multiplex PCR; TCRdb lists only in-frame clones, some missing. The top ten hold just under 3% of the sample, which has roughly 200,000 clones, over 65% seen once. A word on this clone: Its antigen is still unknown.

V and J are TRBV2 and TRBJ2-1; a weak D match, TRBD1 (6 bases). Material: PBMCs. The clonotype was recovered from a young woman in good health and CMV-seronegative. CDR3 nucleotide sequence: TGTGCCAGCAGCTCCGGACAGACTCTTCGCAATGAGCAGTTCTTC. It encodes CASSSGQTLRNEQFF.